These T cell receptor beta chains were read from a single sample in a study of blood T cell repertoires in COVID-19. TCRdb's table, derived via immunoSEQ multiplex PCR, lists solely in-frame clones and lacks some. Of roughly 200,000 clones listed, around 85% were seen once; the top ten hold roughly 3%. Sequences were obtained from peripheral blood. Every receptor here comes from a man between 60 and 70 years old with acute or convalescent COVID-19. Each CDR3 is given with its conserved first and last residue. The order of the fields is J gene, V gene, clone size, D gene, CDR3 DNA, CDR3 protein. A D gene is named only where the DNA matches it firmly. The listing skips clone size in some rows; elsewhere it reads once, few, many or a size class.

j_call: TRBJ1-5; v_call: TRBV6-5; clone_size: NA; d_call: NA; cdr3_nt: TGTGCCAGCAGTTCTCGTGAGGGAACTCATCAGCCCCAGCATTTT; cdr3_aa: CASSSREGTHQPQHF
j_call: TRBJ2-3; v_call: TRBV7-2; clone_size: NA; d_call: NA; cdr3_nt: TGTGCCAGCAGCTTAGGTGGTAGCTCGTGGACAGATACGCAGTATTTT; cdr3_aa: CASSLGGSSWTDTQYF
j_call: TRBJ2-1; v_call: TRBV6-5; clone_size: NA; d_call: TRBD2; cdr3_nt: TGTGCCAGCAGAGGTAGCGGGAGGCCATACAATGAGCAGTTCTTC; cdr3_aa: CASRGSGRPYNEQFF
j_call: TRBJ2-1; v_call: TRBV19; clone_size: once; d_call: TRBD1; cdr3_nt: TGTGCCAGTAGTATAGGACAGGGAAAGATTAGTGAGCAGTTCTTC; cdr3_aa: CASSIGQGKISEQFF
j_call: TRBJ2-7; v_call: TRBV6-1; clone_size: NA; d_call: TRBD1; cdr3_nt: TGTGCCAGCAGTGAAGGGCAGGGGGCCCACGAGCAGTACTTC; cdr3_aa: CASSEGQGAHEQYF
j_call: TRBJ1-6; v_call: TRBV7-9; clone_size: NA; d_call: NA; cdr3_nt: TGTGCCAGCAGCTTAGCGACTGCTAATTCACCCCTCCACTTT; cdr3_aa: CASSLATANSPLHF
j_call: TRBJ2-5; v_call: TRBV28; clone_size: NA; d_call: TRBD2; cdr3_nt: TGTGCCAGCCGAATAGCGGGAGGCGAGACCCAGTACTTC; cdr3_aa: CASRIAGGETQYF
j_call: TRBJ1-5; v_call: TRBV30; clone_size: NA; d_call: NA; cdr3_nt: TGTGCCTGGAGTGTACAGGGTAATCAGCCCCAGCATTTT; cdr3_aa: CAWSVQGNQPQHF
j_call: TRBJ1-4; v_call: TRBV30; clone_size: NA; d_call: NA; cdr3_nt: TGTGCCTGGAGCCCCGACAGATCAACTAATGAAAAACTGTTTTTT; cdr3_aa: CAWSPDRSTNEKLFF
j_call: TRBJ2-7; v_call: TRBV9; clone_size: NA; d_call: NA; cdr3_nt: TGTGCCAGCAGCGTAGCCCCGGCCTACGAGCAGTACTTC; cdr3_aa: CASSVAPAYEQYF
j_call: TRBJ2-7; v_call: TRBV27; clone_size: NA; d_call: TRBD1; cdr3_nt: TGTGCCAGCAGTTTATCACCCCAGGGGGCTACCTCCTACGAGCAGTACTTC; cdr3_aa: CASSLSPQGATSYEQYF
j_call: TRBJ2-3; v_call: TRBV5-1; clone_size: NA; d_call: TRBD2; cdr3_nt: TGCGCCAGCAGCTTGGAAGTTGCTGGCGGGAGGGCGTCTGATACGCAGTATTTT; cdr3_aa: CASSLEVAGGRASDTQYF
j_call: TRBJ2-7; v_call: TRBV6-4; clone_size: NA; d_call: TRBD2; cdr3_nt: TGTGCCAGCAGTGACTGGGGACTAGCGGAAGAAACCTACGAGCAGTACTTC; cdr3_aa: CASSDWGLAEETYEQYF
j_call: TRBJ1-6; v_call: TRBV7-9; clone_size: NA; d_call: TRBD1; cdr3_nt: TGTGCCAGCAGCCGGACAGGGATCAATTCACCCCTCCACTTT; cdr3_aa: CASSRTGINSPLHF
j_call: TRBJ2-1; v_call: TRBV19; clone_size: once; d_call: TRBD2; cdr3_nt: TGTGCCAGTAGTATAGGGGCCACTAGCGGGGGGAACAATGAGCAGTTCTTC; cdr3_aa: CASSIGATSGGNNEQFF
j_call: TRBJ2-7; v_call: TRBV7-9; clone_size: NA; d_call: NA; cdr3_nt: TGTGCCAGCAACCGTCTAACCTCCTACGAGCAGTACTTC; cdr3_aa: CASNRLTSYEQYF
j_call: TRBJ2-7; v_call: TRBV2; clone_size: few; d_call: NA; cdr3_nt: TGTGCCAGCAGTAACTCAGGGGGGCACGAGCAGTACTTC; cdr3_aa: CASSNSGGHEQYF
j_call: TRBJ1-5; v_call: TRBV5-1; clone_size: NA; d_call: NA; cdr3_nt: TGCGCCAGAGCGAGCGGGGTAGGCAATCAGCCCCAGCATTTT; cdr3_aa: CARASGVGNQPQHF
j_call: TRBJ2-1; v_call: TRBV7-3; clone_size: NA; d_call: TRBD1; cdr3_nt: TGTGCCAGCAGCCATTACAGGGGAAATGAGCAGTTCTTC; cdr3_aa: CASSHYRGNEQFF
j_call: TRBJ2-3; v_call: TRBV7-2; clone_size: NA; d_call: TRBD2; cdr3_nt: TGTGCCAGCAGCTTAGCGGGGGGGCCTAGCGGGAGGGCTACAGATACGCAGTATTTT; cdr3_aa: CASSLAGGPSGRATDTQYF
j_call: TRBJ2-1; v_call: TRBV2; clone_size: NA; d_call: TRBD2; cdr3_nt: TGTGCCAGCAGTCCTTTTAGCGGGAGTGGTAGGAATGAGCAGTTCTTC; cdr3_aa: CASSPFSGSGRNEQFF
j_call: TRBJ2-7; v_call: TRBV7-9; clone_size: few; d_call: TRBD2; cdr3_nt: TGTGCCAGCAGCTCACTAGCGGGAGGAAACGAGCAGTACTTC; cdr3_aa: CASSSLAGGNEQYF
j_call: TRBJ2-2; v_call: TRBV27; clone_size: NA; d_call: NA; cdr3_nt: TGTGCCAGCAGCCAAACGAACACCGGGGAGCTGTTTTTT; cdr3_aa: CASSQTNTGELFF
j_call: TRBJ1-5; v_call: TRBV2; clone_size: NA; d_call: NA; cdr3_nt: TGTGCCAGCAGCGAACGGAGGATGAATCAGCCCCAGCATTTT; cdr3_aa: CASSERRMNQPQHF